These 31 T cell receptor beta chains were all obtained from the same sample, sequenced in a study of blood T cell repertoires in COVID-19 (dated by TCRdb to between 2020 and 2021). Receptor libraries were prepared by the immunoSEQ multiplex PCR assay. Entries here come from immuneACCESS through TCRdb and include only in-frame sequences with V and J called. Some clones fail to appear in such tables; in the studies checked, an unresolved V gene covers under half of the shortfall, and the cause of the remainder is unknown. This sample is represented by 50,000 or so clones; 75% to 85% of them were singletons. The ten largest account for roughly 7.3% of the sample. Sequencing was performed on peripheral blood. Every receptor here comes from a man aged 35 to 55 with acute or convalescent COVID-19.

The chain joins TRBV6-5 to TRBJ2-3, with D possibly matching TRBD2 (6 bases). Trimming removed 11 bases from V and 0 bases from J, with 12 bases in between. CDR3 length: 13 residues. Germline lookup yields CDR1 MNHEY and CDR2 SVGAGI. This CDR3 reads CASQAGSTDTQYF. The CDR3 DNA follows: TGTGCCTCCCAGGCGGGGAGCACAGATACGCAGTATTTT.

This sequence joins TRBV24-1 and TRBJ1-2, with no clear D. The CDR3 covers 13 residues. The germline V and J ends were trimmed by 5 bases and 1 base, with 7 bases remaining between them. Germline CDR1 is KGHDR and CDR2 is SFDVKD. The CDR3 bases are TGTGCCACCAGTGCCCCAGGTAACTATGGCTACACCTTC. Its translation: CATSAPGNYGYTF.

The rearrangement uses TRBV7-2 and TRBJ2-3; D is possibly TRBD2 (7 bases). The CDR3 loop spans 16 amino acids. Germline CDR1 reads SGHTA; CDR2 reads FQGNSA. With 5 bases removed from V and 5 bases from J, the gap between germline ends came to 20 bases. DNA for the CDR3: TGTGCCAGCAGCCTTTTAGGGGGGGCCGGGGGAGATACGCAGTATTTT. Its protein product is CASSLLGGAGGDTQYF.

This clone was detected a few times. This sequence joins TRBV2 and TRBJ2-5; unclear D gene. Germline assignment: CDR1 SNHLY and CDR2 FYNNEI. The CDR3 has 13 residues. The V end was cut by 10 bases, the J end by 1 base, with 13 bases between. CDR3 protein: CATIPSAQETQYF. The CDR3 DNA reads TGTGCCACGATACCCAGCGCCCAAGAGACCCAGTACTTC.

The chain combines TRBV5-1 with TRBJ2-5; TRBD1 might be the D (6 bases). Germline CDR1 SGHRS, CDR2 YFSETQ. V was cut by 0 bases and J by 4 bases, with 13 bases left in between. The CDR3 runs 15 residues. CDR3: CASSLGQVGGETQYF. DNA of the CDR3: TGCGCCAGCAGCTTGGGACAGGTCGGTGGAGAGACCCAGTACTTC.

CDR3 in DNA: TGTGCCAGCAGCTTACAGAGCGGGGAGCGAGAGACCCAGTACTTC. It translates to CASSLQSGERETQYF. The rearrangement joins TRBV9 to TRBJ2-5, with 7 bases identical to TRBD2. V lost 4 bases and J lost 4; bases outside the gene matches: 10. Germline loops: CDR1 SGDLS, CDR2 YYNGEE. This CDR3 region has 15 residues.

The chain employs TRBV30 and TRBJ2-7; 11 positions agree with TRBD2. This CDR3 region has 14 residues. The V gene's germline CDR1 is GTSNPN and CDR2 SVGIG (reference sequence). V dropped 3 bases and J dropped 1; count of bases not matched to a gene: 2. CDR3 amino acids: CAWRVAGGSYEQYF. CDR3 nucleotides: TGTGCCTGGAGGGTAGCGGGGGGGTCCTACGAGCAGTACTTC.

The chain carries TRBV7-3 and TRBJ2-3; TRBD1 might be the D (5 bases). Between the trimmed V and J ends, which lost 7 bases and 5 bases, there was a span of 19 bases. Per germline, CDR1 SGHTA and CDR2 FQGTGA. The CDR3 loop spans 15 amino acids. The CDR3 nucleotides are TGTGCCAGCACCACTTCTCCGACAGTTGGAGATACGCAGTATTTT. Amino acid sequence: CASTTSPTVGDTQYF.

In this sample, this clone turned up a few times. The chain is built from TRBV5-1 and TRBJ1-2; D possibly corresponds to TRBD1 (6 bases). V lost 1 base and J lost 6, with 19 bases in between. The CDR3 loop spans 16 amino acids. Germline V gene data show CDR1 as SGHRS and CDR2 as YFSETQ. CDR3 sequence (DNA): TGCGCCAGCAGCTTGAGTTCCTCAGGGGTTGGCGATGGCTACACCTTC. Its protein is CASSLSSSGVGDGYTF.

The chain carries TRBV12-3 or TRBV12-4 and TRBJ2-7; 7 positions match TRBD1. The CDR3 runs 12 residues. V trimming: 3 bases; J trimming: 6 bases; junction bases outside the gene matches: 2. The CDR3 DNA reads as TGTGCCAGCAGTTTGACAGGGATCGAGCAGTACTTC. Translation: CASSLTGIEQYF.

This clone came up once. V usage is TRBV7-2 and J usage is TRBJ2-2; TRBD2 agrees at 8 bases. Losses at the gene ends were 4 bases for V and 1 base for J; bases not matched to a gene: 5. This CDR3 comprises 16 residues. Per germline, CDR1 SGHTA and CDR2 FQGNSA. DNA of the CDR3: TGTGCCAGCAGCTCACTAGCGGTAGGGAACACCGGGGAGCTGTTTTTT. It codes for CASSSLAVGNTGELFF. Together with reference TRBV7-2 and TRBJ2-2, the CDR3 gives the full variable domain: GAGVSQSPSNKVTEKGKDVELRCDPISGHTALYWYRQSLGQGLEFLIYFQGNSAPDKSGLPSDRFSAERTGGSVSTLTIQRTQQEDSAVYLCASSSLAVGNTGELFFGEGSRLTVL.

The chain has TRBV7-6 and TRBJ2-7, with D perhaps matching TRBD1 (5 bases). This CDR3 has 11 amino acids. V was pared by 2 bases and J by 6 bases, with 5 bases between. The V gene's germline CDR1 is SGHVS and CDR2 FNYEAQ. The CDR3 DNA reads TGTGCCAGCAGCTTACAGGGCGAGCAGTACTTC. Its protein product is CASSLQGEQYF.

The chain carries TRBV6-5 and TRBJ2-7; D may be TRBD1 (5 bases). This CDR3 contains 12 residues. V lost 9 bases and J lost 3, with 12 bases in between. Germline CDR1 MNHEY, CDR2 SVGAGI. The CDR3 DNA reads TGTGCCAGTGCTAGACAGCTCTACGAGCAGTACTTC. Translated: CASARQLYEQYF.

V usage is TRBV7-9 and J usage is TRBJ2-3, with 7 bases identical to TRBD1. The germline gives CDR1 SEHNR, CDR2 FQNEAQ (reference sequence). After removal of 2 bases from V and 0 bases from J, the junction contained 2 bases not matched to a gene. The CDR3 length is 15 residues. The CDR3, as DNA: TGTGCCAGCAGCTTAAGGGGACAGAGCACAGATACGCAGTATTTT. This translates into CASSLRGQSTDTQYF.

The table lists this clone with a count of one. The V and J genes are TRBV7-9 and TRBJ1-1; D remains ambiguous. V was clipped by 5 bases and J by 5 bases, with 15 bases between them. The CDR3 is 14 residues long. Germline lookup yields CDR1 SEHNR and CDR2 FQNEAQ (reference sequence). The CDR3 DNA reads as TGTGCCAGCAGCCCCGAATTGCACGGGACTGAAGCTTTCTTT. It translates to CASSPELHGTEAFF.

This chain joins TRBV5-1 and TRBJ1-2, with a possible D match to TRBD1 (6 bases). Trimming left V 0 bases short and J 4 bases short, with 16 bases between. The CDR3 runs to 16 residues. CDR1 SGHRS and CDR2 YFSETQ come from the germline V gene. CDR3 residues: CASSLGTAPSGYGYTF. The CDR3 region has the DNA TGCGCCAGCAGCTTGGGGACAGCCCCATCTGGCTATGGCTACACCTTC.

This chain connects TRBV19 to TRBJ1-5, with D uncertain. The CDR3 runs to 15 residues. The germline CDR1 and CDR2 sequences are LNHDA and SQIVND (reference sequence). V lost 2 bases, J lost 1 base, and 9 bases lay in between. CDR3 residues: CASSIPRPSNQPQHF. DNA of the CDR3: TGTGCCAGTAGTATACCCAGGCCAAGCAATCAGCCCCAGCATTTT. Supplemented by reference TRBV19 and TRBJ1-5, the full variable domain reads DGGITQSPKYLFRKEGQNVTLSCEQNLNHDAMYWYRQDPGQGLRLIYYSQIVNDFQKGDIAEGYSVSREKKESFPLTVTSAQKNPTAFYLCASSIPRPSNQPQHFGDGTRLSIL.

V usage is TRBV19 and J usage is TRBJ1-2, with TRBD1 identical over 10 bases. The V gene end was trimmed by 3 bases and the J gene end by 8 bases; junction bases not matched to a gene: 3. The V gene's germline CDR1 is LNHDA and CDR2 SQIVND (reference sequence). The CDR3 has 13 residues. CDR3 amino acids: CASSIGTGVGYTF. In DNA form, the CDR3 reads TGTGCCAGTAGTATCGGGACAGGGGTGGGCTACACCTTC. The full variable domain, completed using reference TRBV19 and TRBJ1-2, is DGGITQSPKYLFRKEGQNVTLSCEQNLNHDAMYWYRQDPGQGLRLIYYSQIVNDFQKGDIAEGYSVSREKKESFPLTVTSAQKNPTAFYLCASSIGTGVGYTFGSGTRLTVV.

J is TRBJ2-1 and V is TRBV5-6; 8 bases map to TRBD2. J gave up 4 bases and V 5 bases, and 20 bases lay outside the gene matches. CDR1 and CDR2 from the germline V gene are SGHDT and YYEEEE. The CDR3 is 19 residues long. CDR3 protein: CASSPTPRVSGGEYNEQFF. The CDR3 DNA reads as TGTGCCAGCAGTCCCACTCCCAGGGTGTCCGGGGGGGAGTACAATGAGCAGTTCTTC.

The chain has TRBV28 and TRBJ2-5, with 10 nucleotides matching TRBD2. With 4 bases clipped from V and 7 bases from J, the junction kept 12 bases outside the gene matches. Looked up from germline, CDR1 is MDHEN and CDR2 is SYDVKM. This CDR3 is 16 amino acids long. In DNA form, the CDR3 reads TGTGCCAGCAGTTCCGGGGGACTAGCGAAAAAAGGGACCCAGTACTTC. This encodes CASSSGGLAKKGTQYF.

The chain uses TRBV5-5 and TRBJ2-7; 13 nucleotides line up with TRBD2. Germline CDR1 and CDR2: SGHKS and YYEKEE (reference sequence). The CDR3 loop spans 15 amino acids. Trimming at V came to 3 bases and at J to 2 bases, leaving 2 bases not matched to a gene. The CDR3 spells CASSSGLAGAYEQYF. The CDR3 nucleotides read TGTGCCAGCAGCTCAGGACTAGCGGGGGCCTACGAGCAGTACTTC.

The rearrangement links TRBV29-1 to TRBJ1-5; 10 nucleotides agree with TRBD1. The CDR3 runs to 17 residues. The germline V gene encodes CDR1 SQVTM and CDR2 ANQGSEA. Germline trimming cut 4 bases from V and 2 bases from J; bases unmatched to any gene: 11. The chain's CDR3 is CSVAFGTGEGGNQPQHF. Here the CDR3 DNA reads TGCAGCGTTGCGTTCGGGACAGGGGAGGGTGGCAATCAGCCCCAGCATTTT.

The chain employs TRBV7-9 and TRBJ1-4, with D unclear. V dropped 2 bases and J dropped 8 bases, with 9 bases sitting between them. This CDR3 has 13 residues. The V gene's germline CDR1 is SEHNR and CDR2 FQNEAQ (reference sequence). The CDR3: CASSLSGEEKLFF. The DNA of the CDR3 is TGTGCCAGCAGCTTAAGCGGGGAGGAAAAACTGTTTTTT.

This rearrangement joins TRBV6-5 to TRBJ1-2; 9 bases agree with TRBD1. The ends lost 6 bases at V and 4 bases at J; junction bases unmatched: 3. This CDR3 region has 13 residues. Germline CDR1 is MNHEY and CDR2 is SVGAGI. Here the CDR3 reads CASRETGGYGYTF. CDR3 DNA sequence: TGTGCCAGCAGAGAGACAGGGGGCTATGGCTACACCTTC.

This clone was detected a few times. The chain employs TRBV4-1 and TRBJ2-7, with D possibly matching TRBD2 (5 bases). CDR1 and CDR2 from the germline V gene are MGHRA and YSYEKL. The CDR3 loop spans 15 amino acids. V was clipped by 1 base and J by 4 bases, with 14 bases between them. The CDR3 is CASSQVPGKLYEQYF. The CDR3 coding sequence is TGCGCCAGCAGCCAAGTACCGGGGAAGTTGTACGAGCAGTACTTC.

The CDR3 sequence: CASGEGLNTEAFF. The CDR3 nucleotides read TGCGCCAGCGGGGAGGGGCTCAACACTGAAGCTTTCTTT. This chain connects TRBV10-2 to TRBJ1-1, with D possibly TRBD1 on 5 matching bases. Germline V gives CDR1 WSHSY, CDR2 SAAADI. The CDR3 totals 13 residues. V was cut by 8 bases and J by 2 bases, with 12 bases left in between.

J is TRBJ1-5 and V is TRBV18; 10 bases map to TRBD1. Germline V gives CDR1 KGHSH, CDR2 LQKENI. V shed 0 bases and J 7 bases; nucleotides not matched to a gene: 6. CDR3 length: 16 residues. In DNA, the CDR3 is TGTGCCAGCTCACCACCGGGGAGACAGGGGGCACAGCCCCAGCATTTT. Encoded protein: CASSPPGRQGAQPQHF.

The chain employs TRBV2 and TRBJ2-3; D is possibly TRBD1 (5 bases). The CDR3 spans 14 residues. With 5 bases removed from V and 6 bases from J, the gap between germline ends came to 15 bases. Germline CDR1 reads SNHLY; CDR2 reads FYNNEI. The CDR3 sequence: CASSPRVKGDTQYF. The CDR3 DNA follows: TGTGCCAGCAGTCCCCGGGTTAAGGGGGATACGCAGTATTTT. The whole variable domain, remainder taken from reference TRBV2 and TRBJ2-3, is EPEVTQTPSHQVTQMGQEVILRCVPISNHLYFYWYRQILGQKVEFLVSFYNNEISEKSEIFDDQFSVERPDGSNFTLKIRSTKLEDSAMYFCASSPRVKGDTQYFGPGTRLTVL.

The CDR3 DNA is TGCAGTACCCGGGGGACAGATACGCAGTATTTT. Its translation is CSTRGTDTQYF. The chain is built from TRBV20-1 and TRBJ2-3; perhaps TRBD2 as D (6 bases). Trimming removed 8 bases at V and 3 bases at J, with 9 bases between. This CDR3 has 11 amino acids. Germline loops: CDR1 DFQATT, CDR2 SNEGSKA (reference sequence).

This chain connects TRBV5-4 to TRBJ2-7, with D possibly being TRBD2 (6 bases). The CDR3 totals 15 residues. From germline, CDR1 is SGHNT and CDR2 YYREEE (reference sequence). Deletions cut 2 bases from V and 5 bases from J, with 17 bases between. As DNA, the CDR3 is TGTGCCAGCAGCTTTGGCTCCCGGGGGTTTGACGAGCAGTACTTC. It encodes CASSFGSRGFDEQYF.

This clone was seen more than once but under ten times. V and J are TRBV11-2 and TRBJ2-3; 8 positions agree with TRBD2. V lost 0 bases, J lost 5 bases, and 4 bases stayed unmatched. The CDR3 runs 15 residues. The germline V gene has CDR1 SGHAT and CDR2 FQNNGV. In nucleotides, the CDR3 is TGTGCCAGCAGCTTAGATACCGGGGGGGTAGATACGCAGTATTTT. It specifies CASSLDTGGVDTQYF.